The next 21 T cell receptor beta chains were all read from a single sample in a study of cytomegalovirus exposure and HLA in healthy donors. The PCR employed 60 Vbeta primers together with 13 Jbeta primers. This table comes from immunoSEQ multiplex PCR, and its TCRdb copy is limited to in-frame clones, with some not included. The sample lists about 140,000 clones, approximately 57% occurring once. The material sequenced was PBMCs. Receptors originate from a male donor in good health and CMV-seronegative.

The genes are TRBV12-5 and TRBJ2-3, with D perhaps TRBD1 (5 bases). Germline V lookup: CDR1 LGHNT, CDR2 FRNRAP. The length of the CDR3 is 14 residues. Trimming left V 3 bases short and J 0 bases short, with 7 bases between. The CDR3: CASGFTGSTDTQYF. The CDR3 nucleotides read TGTGCTAGTGGTTTTACAGGAAGCACAGATACGCAGTATTTT.

As DNA, the CDR3 is TGTGCCTGGAGTAGAAATAGGGGGGGCGAGCAGTACTTC. It is translated as CAWSRNRGGEQYF. The chain is built from TRBV30 and TRBJ2-7; D may be TRBD2 (7 bases). Germline V CDR1 and CDR2: GTSNPN, SVGIG (reference sequence). With 2 bases removed from V and 6 bases from J, the gap between germline ends came to 14 bases. CDR3 length: 13 amino acids. Complete variable domain (other parts from reference TRBV30 and TRBJ2-7): SQTIHQWPATLVQPVGSPLSLECTVEGTSNPNLYWYRQAAGRGLQLLFYSVGIGQISSEVPQNLSASRPQDRQFILSSKKLLLSDSGFYLCAWSRNRGGEQYFGPGTRLTVT.

This chain connects TRBV5-4 to TRBJ1-4; D uncertain. V shed 3 bases and J shed 1 base, with 19 bases lying between them. The CDR3 sequence is 18 residues long. From germline, CDR1 is SGHNT and CDR2 YYREEE (reference sequence). The CDR3 DNA is TGTGCCAGCAGCTGGTCCTCCGGAGTTCATAGAACTAATGAAAAACTGTTTTTT. Residues: CASSWSSGVHRTNEKLFF.

The chain links TRBV9 to TRBJ1-6; no clear D. Germline CDR1 and CDR2: SGDLS and YYNGEE. Trimming shortened V by 4 bases and J by 7 bases, and 15 bases separated the two germline ends. The CDR3 spans 15 residues. In nucleotides, the CDR3 is TGTGCCAGCAGCTTGAACGTTAGAGGGAATTCACCCCTCCACTTT. Translated, it gives CASSLNVRGNSPLHF.

The CDR3 is CASSYRQGTGGYTF. CDR3 nucleotide sequence: TGTGCCAGCAGTTACCGACAGGGGACAGGGGGCTACACCTTC. The chain links TRBV6-5 to TRBJ1-2; the match to TRBD1 covers 9 bases. V dropped 2 bases and J dropped 8; count of bases not matched to a gene: 6. The germline CDR1 and CDR2 sequences are MNHEY and SVGAGI. The length of the CDR3 is 14 residues.

The chain is built from TRBV19 and TRBJ1-2; 10 positions agree with TRBD1. The length of the CDR3 is 13 residues. V was clipped by 6 bases and J by 5 bases; unmatched bases: 3. Germline V CDR1 and CDR2: LNHDA, SQIVND (reference sequence). The DNA for the CDR3 is TGTGCCAGTAGCCCGGGACAGGGGTATGGCTACACCTTC. This translates into CASSPGQGYGYTF. Using reference TRBV19 and TRBJ1-2 for the parts outside the CDR3, the full variable domain is DGGITQSPKYLFRKEGQNVTLSCEQNLNHDAMYWYRQDPGQGLRLIYYSQIVNDFQKGDIAEGYSVSREKKESFPLTVTSAQKNPTAFYLCASSPGQGYGYTFGSGTRLTVV.

This clone was counted between two and nine times. The chain has TRBV14 and TRBJ2-2; the D gene is possibly TRBD2 (6 bases). Germline V gene data show CDR1 as SGHDN and CDR2 as FVKESK. Between the trimmed V and J ends, which lost 1 base and 4 bases, there was a span of 13 bases. The CDR3 covers 16 residues. For the CDR3, the DNA is TGTGCCAGCAGCCAAGGAACTAGCAGCCCCACCGGGGAGCTGTTTTTT. Translation gives CASSQGTSSPTGELFF.

The V call is TRBV6-6, the J call TRBJ2-1; 11 bases are a match to TRBD2. Germline V CDR1 and CDR2: MNHNY, SVGAGI (reference sequence). The CDR3 sequence is 16 residues long. V shed 10 bases, J shed 7 bases, and the junction held 15 bases outside the gene matches. CDR3 coding DNA: TGTGCCACCGGAAAGGTCGCTAGCGGGGGGTTTAATGAGCAGTTCTTC. This codes for CATGKVASGGFNEQFF.

The table lists this clone with a few counts. The V and J genes are TRBV5-4 and TRBJ2-5; a weak D match, TRBD2 (8 bases). Trimming took off 4 bases at V and 3 bases at J, with 16 bases between the two ends. Germline CDR1 and CDR2: SGHNT and YYREEE (reference sequence). The CDR3 loop spans 15 amino acids. The CDR3 DNA follows: TGTGCCAGCAGCAGCACGGGAGGGGGCGAAGAGACCCAGTACTTC. As protein: CASSSTGGGEETQYF.

This clone appeared a few times. The V and J genes are TRBV30 and TRBJ1-6; unclear D gene. V lost 0 bases to trimming and J lost 6 bases, with 9 bases between them. CDR3 size: 14 residues. Germline V lookup: CDR1 GTSNPN, CDR2 SVGIG (reference sequence). The CDR3 protein is CAWSVMEGNSPLHF. In nucleotides, the CDR3 is TGTGCCTGGAGTGTAATGGAGGGTAATTCACCCCTCCACTTT.

The chain couples TRBV7-3 to TRBJ2-3; TRBD2 aligns across 15 bases. This CDR3 comprises 17 residues. Germline V gene lookup returns CDR1 SGHTA and CDR2 FQGTGA. With V trimmed by 5 bases and J by 2 bases, 5 bases remained unmatched. CDR3 in amino acids: CASSPRTSGGATDTQYF. Written as DNA, the CDR3 is TGTGCCAGCAGCCCCCGGACTAGCGGGGGGGCCACAGATACGCAGTATTTT.

The chain carries TRBV13 and TRBJ2-3; D perhaps matches TRBD1 (5 bases). Germline CDR1 is PRHDT and CDR2 is FYEKMQ (reference sequence). The CDR3 is 16 residues long. Trimming cost V 2 bases and J 2 bases, with 14 bases left between them. The CDR3 region is CASSLMSGQDTDTQYF. CDR3 in DNA: TGTGCCAGCAGCTTAATGTCCGGACAAGACACAGATACGCAGTATTTT.

The rearrangement joins TRBV4-3 to TRBJ2-5; TRBD2 matches 12 bases. The CDR3 totals 16 residues. V lost 1 base to trimming and J lost 5 bases; unmatched junction nucleotides: 5. Germline V gives CDR1 LGHNA, CDR2 YSLEER. The DNA of the CDR3 is TGCGCCAGCAGCCAAGGACTAGCGGGGGCGGGGGAGACCCAGTACTTC. Its protein is CASSQGLAGAGETQYF.

The V call is TRBV29-1, the J call TRBJ2-3; the D gene is possibly TRBD1 (6 bases). The V gene's germline CDR1 is SQVTM and CDR2 ANQGSEA. V was shortened by 6 bases and J by 5 bases, with 12 bases between the two germline ends. This CDR3 comprises 12 residues. The CDR3 region has the DNA TGCAGCGTGGCCTCACAGGGAGATACGCAGTATTTT. Translating it yields CSVASQGDTQYF.

This rearrangement joins TRBV29-1 to TRBJ1-2; no reliable D call. CDR1 is SQVTM, CDR2 ANQGSEA, per germline. V was trimmed by 4 bases and J by 4 bases, leaving 10 bases between them. CDR3 length: 12 residues. CDR3 residues: CSVVGGVYGYTF. The CDR3, as DNA: TGCAGCGTTGTTGGCGGAGTCTATGGCTACACCTTC.

The chain joins TRBV7-2 to TRBJ2-2; tentatively, D is TRBD2 (5 bases). Germline CDR1 SGHTA, CDR2 FQGNSA. The CDR3 sequence is 15 residues long. With 2 bases removed from V and 7 bases from J, the gap between germline ends came to 14 bases. Written as DNA, the CDR3 is TGTGCCAGCAGCTTACTGCGGGTATCCCACGGGGAGCTGTTTTTT. Amino acids: CASSLLRVSHGELFF.

The rearrangement uses TRBV19 and TRBJ2-2, with a weak D call TRBD1 (6 bases). CDR1 LNHDA and CDR2 SQIVND come from the germline V gene (reference sequence). The germline V and J ends were trimmed by 5 bases and 4 bases, with 14 bases remaining between them. The CDR3 totals 15 residues. The CDR3 here is CASSPNQGGTGELFF. CDR3 nucleotide sequence: TGTGCCAGTAGTCCAAATCAAGGGGGCACCGGGGAGCTGTTTTTT.

V usage is TRBV10-3 and J usage is TRBJ2-1, with 9 bases that match TRBD2. This CDR3 has 17 amino acids. The junction had 12 bases not matched to a gene; V was cut back by 6 bases and J by 3 bases. In germline, CDR1 is ENHRY, CDR2 SYGVKD. CDR3 nucleotide sequence: TGTGCCATCAGGACGCAGGGGGTTAGCGGGGGCTACAATGAGCAGTTCTTC. Translation gives CAIRTQGVSGGYNEQFF.

The V call is TRBV11-2, the J call TRBJ2-7; no clear D gene. Trimming cost V 1 base and J 6 bases, with 10 bases left between them. CDR3 length equals 13 residues. CDR1 is SGHAT and CDR2 is FQNNGV in the germline V gene. The CDR3 DNA sequence: TGTGCCAGCAGCTTAGCCGGTACTTCCGAGCAGTACTTC. Residues: CASSLAGTSEQYF.

V and J are TRBV28 and TRBJ1-1; D is possibly TRBD1 (5 bases). The V gene's germline CDR1 is MDHEN and CDR2 SYDVKM. V dropped 3 bases and J dropped 4 bases, with 21 bases sitting between them. The CDR3 extends over 17 amino acids. The CDR3 loop is CASSLLGGGTTGTEAFF. The CDR3 DNA is TGTGCCAGCAGTTTGCTTGGGGGGGGGACGACTGGCACTGAAGCTTTCTTT.

This clone was recorded only once. The CDR3 protein is CASSFVETGEKTGNTIYF. The CDR3 DNA reads TGTGCCAGCAGCTTTGTGGAGACAGGGGAAAAAACTGGAAACACCATATATTTT. The rearrangement uses TRBV12-1 and TRBJ1-3; the table's D call, TRBD1, has no DNA check behind it. TRBV12-1 is shown as a pseudogene. This CDR3 spans 18 amino acids.